This TCR beta chain was sequenced for a study of CD8 T cells in Susac syndrome. RNA amounts of roughly 0.45 to 1 ug underwent reverse transcription with random hexamers. TCRdb re-called the immunoSEQ multiplex PCR reads with MiXCR, one entry per CDR3 protein. Of some 150,000 distinct CDR3 sequences in the sample, roughly 94% are singletons; the top ten hold more than 0.065%. The CDR3 totals 15 residues. The trim removed 3 bases at V and 1 base at J, leaving 4 bases unmatched. The specimen was CD4+ T cells from PBMCs. The TCR was taken from a human donor in good health. The chain recombines TRBV12-3 or TRBV12-4 with TRBJ2-5; 8 nucleotides match TRBD2. The DNA of the CDR3 is TGTGCCAGCAGTTTCGGCGGGACTAGCCAAGAGACCCAGTACTTC. Its protein is CASSFGGTSQETQYF.